The clone carrying this T cell receptor beta chain was found once. Its target is unknown. Germline V gene sequence: CDR1 DFQATT, CDR2 SNEGSKA (reference sequence). This CDR3 has 14 amino acids. V lost 2 bases and J 1 base, leaving 10 bases between the germline ends. The data derive from a study of regulatory T cells in long-lasting Graves disease. Turning to the study itself: Persistence in Graves' disease required over 5 years of antithyroid drugs plus positive TSH receptor antibodies.

The authors built TCR beta libraries using iRepertoire HTBI primers and Arm-PCR of CDR3 regions. TCRdb reprocessed the multiplex PCR reads with MiXCR, giving one entry per CDR3 protein. The sample includes over 450,000 distinct CDR3 sequences, roughly a fifth of them seen just once. Stated time point: persistent/refractory GD, antithyroid drugs over 5 years with positive TRAb. Researchers made the TCR library from RNA that was extracted from PBMCs. Overall study results and limits: Those with persistent disease had in common more public clonotypes (roughly 3,000) than new patients (approximately 990). A limited number of samples was an acknowledged limitation.

J is TRBJ2-3 and V is TRBV20-1; D unclear. The material was peripheral blood mononuclear cells (PBMCs), obtained when the disease was refractory, from a patient treated with antithyroid drugs. The sequence came from a female donor with Graves disease. CDR3 DNA sequence: TGCAGTGCTAGACGAGGTTTCGGCACAGATACGCAGTATTTT. Translated: CSARRGFGTDTQYF.